The 21 T cell receptor beta chains listed next were all sequenced from one sample in a study of T-cell memory formation after mild COVID-19 (dated by TCRdb to the early 2020s). The library came from 5' RACE. Sequencing instrument: Illumina NovaSeq 6000. The public reads were reprocessed in TCRdb via fastp at Q25 and MiXCR, keeping in-frame beta chains. Each record represents a unique CDR3 protein, reported with the most common genes and DNA among its rows. This sample is represented by 350,000 to 450,000 distinct CDR3 sequences; roughly 14% of them were singletons. The ten largest account for around a fifth of the sample. Sequenced input: PBMCs or a T cell subset sorted from them (not recorded which). The receptors originated from a man aged 18 to 35 who had mild COVID-19 (a few samples of this study predate the infection). The sample titles of this study are shuffled in the database, so cell type and time point are left out; the donor was told from shared clones.

This clonotype was seen only a few times. The rearrangement uses TRBV30 and TRBJ2-7; D not resolved. Trimming pared 2 bases from V and 5 bases from J, leaving 19 bases between. This CDR3 has 15 amino acids. The germline gives CDR1 GTSNPN, CDR2 SVGIG (reference sequence). CDR3 DNA sequence: TGTGCCTGGAGTTTAGGGATGTTGTCCCCCGACGAGCAGTACTTC. Residues: CAWSLGMLSPDEQYF.

This clonotype was picked up a small number of times. The rearrangement links TRBV7-2 to TRBJ1-1, with D tentatively TRBD1 (5 bases). The germline V and J ends were trimmed by 1 base and 0 bases, with 12 bases remaining between them. The CDR3 sequence is 16 residues long. The V gene's germline CDR1 is SGHTA and CDR2 FQGNSA. CDR3: CASSLVSGLMNTEAFF. CDR3 DNA sequence: TGTGCCAGCAGCTTAGTTTCGGGACTTATGAACACTGAAGCTTTCTTT. Full variable domain (outside the CDR3, taken from reference TRBV7-2 and TRBJ1-1): GAGVSQSPSNKVTEKGKDVELRCDPISGHTALYWYRQSLGQGLEFLIYFQGNSAPDKSGLPSDRFSAERTGGSVSTLTIQRTQQEDSAVYLCASSLVSGLMNTEAFFGQGTRLTVV.

V is TRBV4-1 and J is TRBJ2-1; TRBD1 matches at 7 bases. Germline-derived CDR1 and CDR2 are MGHRA and YSYEKL. CDR3 length equals 14 residues. The J segment lost 4 bases and the V segment lost 4 bases, leaving 4 bases of the junction unmatched. CDR3 in DNA: TGCGCCAGCAGCCGGGGACAGAGTTACAATGAGCAGTTCTTC. Protein sequence: CASSRGQSYNEQFF.

This clonotype has only a few counts. This sequence joins TRBV30 and TRBJ2-3, with 11 bases matching TRBD1. Germline trimming cut 5 bases from V and 4 bases from J; bases unmatched to any gene: 5. The germline V gene has CDR1 GTSNPN and CDR2 SVGIG (reference sequence). The CDR3 sequence is 14 residues long. This CDR3 is CAWGQGAMPDTQYF. CDR3 nucleotides: TGTGCCTGGGGACAGGGGGCGATGCCAGATACGCAGTATTTT.

This clonotype was picked up many times. This CDR3 is CASSFSVVEEKLFF. The CDR3 DNA follows: TGTGCCAGCAGTTTTTCGGTAGTGGAGGAAAAACTGTTTTTT. The chain links TRBV12-3 or TRBV12-4 to TRBJ1-4; unclear D gene. V lost 3 bases to trimming and J lost 8 bases, with 13 bases between them. The CDR3 has 14 amino acids.

This clonotype was seen a few times. J is TRBJ1-5 and V is TRBV12-3 or TRBV12-4; tentatively, D is TRBD1 (6 bases). Deletions cut 7 bases from V and 2 bases from J, with 12 bases between. This CDR3 has 14 residues. CDR3 sequence (DNA): TGTGCCAGCATGGTGGGGGGCGGCAATCAGCCCCAGCATTTT. Protein: CASMVGGGNQPQHF.

This chain uses TRBV7-2 with TRBJ2-1; D is uncertain. From germline, CDR1 is SGHTA and CDR2 FQGNSA. V was shortened by 1 base and J by 1 base, with 8 bases between the two germline ends. The CDR3 has 15 amino acids. This CDR3 reads CASSLGSVSYNEQFF. The CDR3 bases are TGTGCCAGCAGCTTAGGATCGGTATCCTACAATGAGCAGTTCTTC.

The rearrangement links TRBV28 to TRBJ2-7; possibly TRBD2 for D (6 bases). This CDR3 is 14 amino acids long. The V end lost 5 bases, the J end lost 2 bases, and 13 bases lay between the germline ends. Germline V gene lookup returns CDR1 MDHEN and CDR2 SYDVKM. The CDR3 here is CASSMGGEPYEQYV. CDR3 in DNA: TGTGCCAGCAGTATGGGGGGAGAACCCTACGAGCAGTACGTC.

This clonotype showed up just a few times. J is TRBJ2-7 and V is TRBV4-3; unclear D gene. CDR3 length equals 15 residues. The germline V gene encodes CDR1 LGHNA and CDR2 YSLEER. Trimming pared 0 bases from V and 4 bases from J, leaving 13 bases between. CDR3 region: CASSQELPNNYEQYF. The CDR3 coding sequence is TGCGCCAGCAGCCAAGAACTACCTAATAATTACGAGCAGTACTTC.

This chain connects TRBV28 to TRBJ2-5; tentative D call: TRBD2 (5 bases). This CDR3 has 14 residues. Trimming removed 6 bases at V and 5 bases at J, with 16 bases between. The V gene's germline CDR1 is MDHEN and CDR2 SYDVKM. CDR3 in amino acids: CASSTGLAGETQYF. The CDR3 DNA reads TGTGCCAGCAGCACCGGGCTAGCCGGGGAGACCCAGTACTTC.

The chain links TRBV7-3 to TRBJ2-5; D remains ambiguous. V was trimmed by 0 bases and J by 3 bases, leaving 8 bases between them. Germline loops: CDR1 SGHTA, CDR2 FQGTGA. The CDR3 is made up of 14 amino acids. This chain's CDR3 is CASSLTKNEETQYF. CDR3 nucleotide sequence: TGTGCCAGCAGCTTAACGAAAAATGAAGAGACCCAGTACTTC.

For the CDR3, the DNA is TGCGCCAGCAGCTTTACTAGCGGGAGAGAGGATACGCAGTATTTT. This translates into CASSFTSGREDTQYF. The J gene is TRBJ2-3, the V gene TRBV5-1; 11 nucleotides line up with TRBD2. Germline values: CDR1 SGHRS, CDR2 YFSETQ. J was trimmed by 6 bases and V by 2 bases; bases with no gene match: 5. The CDR3 covers 15 residues.

This clonotype was detected many times. The rearrangement uses TRBV4-3 and TRBJ2-2, with D maybe TRBD2 (5 bases). The CDR3 contains 15 residues. Trimming took off 5 bases at V and 2 bases at J, with 12 bases between the two ends. Per the germline V gene, CDR1 is LGHNA and CDR2 is YSLEER. The CDR3 here is CASSALEGNTGELFF. CDR3 DNA: TGCGCCAGCAGCGCACTAGAAGGAAACACCGGGGAGCTGTTTTTT.

The chain is built from TRBV10-2 and TRBJ1-5; 8 nucleotides match TRBD1. The CDR3 is 18 residues long. Germline V gives CDR1 WSHSY, CDR2 SAAADI. Germline trimming cut 7 bases from V and 0 bases from J; bases unmatched to any gene: 14. CDR3 protein: CASIQMTTGAYSNQPQHF. Here the CDR3 DNA reads TGCGCCAGCATCCAGATGACGACAGGGGCTTATAGCAATCAGCCCCAGCATTTT.

This clonotype was observed at least ten times. The rearrangement links TRBV20-1 to TRBJ2-2; D gene unclear. Germline loops: CDR1 DFQATT, CDR2 SNEGSKA (reference sequence). Between the trimmed V and J ends, which lost 6 bases and 0 bases, there was a span of 11 bases. The CDR3 consists of 14 residues. The chain's CDR3 is CSAPLAANTGELFF. DNA of the CDR3: TGCAGTGCCCCATTGGCAGCGAACACCGGGGAGCTGTTTTTT.

V is TRBV11-2 and J is TRBJ1-1; a possible D gene is TRBD1 (5 bases). The CDR3 extends over 17 amino acids. V was clipped by 2 bases and J by 10 bases, with 26 bases between them. Germline loops: CDR1 SGHAT, CDR2 FQNNGV. CDR3 region: CASSLRTGPQLHRGAFF. CDR3 in DNA: TGTGCCAGCAGCTTAAGAACGGGACCACAGCTACATCGGGGAGCTTTCTTT.

The chain employs TRBV5-5 and TRBJ1-2; D is undetermined. This CDR3 has 15 residues. Trimming removed 7 bases from V and 0 bases from J, with 16 bases in between. The germline CDR1 and CDR2 sequences are SGHKS and YYEKEE (reference sequence). Here the CDR3 reads CASAPPRSSNYGYTF. The CDR3 nucleotides read TGTGCCAGCGCTCCCCCTCGGAGTTCTAACTATGGCTACACCTTC.

This clonotype was picked up many times. The chain uses TRBV5-1 and TRBJ1-1, with D unresolved. The CDR3 contains 13 residues. Trimming shortened V by 4 bases and J by 0 bases, and 7 bases separated the two germline ends. The germline V gene encodes CDR1 SGHRS and CDR2 YFSETQ. The CDR3 spells CASSPTLNTEAFF. CDR3 nucleotide sequence: TGCGCCAGCAGCCCAACCCTGAACACTGAAGCTTTCTTT.

CDR3 amino acids: CASTPPLAGDTDTQYF. The CDR3 DNA is TGCGCCAGCACACCCCCCCTAGCGGGGGACACAGATACGCAGTATTTT. The chain combines TRBV5-1 with TRBJ2-3; 10 bases align to TRBD2. The junction had 9 bases not matched to a gene; V was cut back by 6 bases and J by 2 bases. Germline lookup yields CDR1 SGHRS and CDR2 YFSETQ. This CDR3 has 16 amino acids.

This clonotype was seen a handful of times. The chain has TRBV7-9 and TRBJ2-3; 7 positions match TRBD2. The V gene end was trimmed by 10 bases and the J gene end by 0 bases; junction bases not matched to a gene: 7. The CDR3 loop spans 14 amino acids. Germline lookup yields CDR1 SEHNR and CDR2 FQNEAQ (reference sequence). CDR3 in DNA: TGTGCCACCACTGGTAGCGGGAGCACAGATACGCAGTATTTT. Translating it yields CATTGSGSTDTQYF.

The chain uses TRBV4-1 and TRBJ1-3; 7 positions agree with TRBD1. CDR3 length: 16 residues. V was clipped by 6 bases and J by 0 bases; unmatched bases: 8. Germline V lookup: CDR1 MGHRA, CDR2 YSYEKL. The CDR3 sequence is CASRQPGQRSGNTIYF. The CDR3 DNA reads as TGCGCCAGCAGGCAACCGGGACAGCGCTCTGGAAACACCATATATTTT.